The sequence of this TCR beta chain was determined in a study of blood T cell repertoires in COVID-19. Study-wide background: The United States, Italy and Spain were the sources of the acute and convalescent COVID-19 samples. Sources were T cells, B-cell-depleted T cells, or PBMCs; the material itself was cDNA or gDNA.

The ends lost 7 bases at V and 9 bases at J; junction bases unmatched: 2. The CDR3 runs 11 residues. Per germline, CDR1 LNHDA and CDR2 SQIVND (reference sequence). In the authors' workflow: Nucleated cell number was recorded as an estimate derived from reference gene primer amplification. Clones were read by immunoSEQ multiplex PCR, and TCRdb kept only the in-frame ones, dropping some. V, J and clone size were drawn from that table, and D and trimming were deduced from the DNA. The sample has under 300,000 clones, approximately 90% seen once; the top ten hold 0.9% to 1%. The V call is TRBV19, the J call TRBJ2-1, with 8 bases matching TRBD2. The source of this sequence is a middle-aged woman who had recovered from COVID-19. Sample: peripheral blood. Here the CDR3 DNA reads TGTGCCAGTACGGCGGGAGGTGAGCAGTTCTTC. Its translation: CASTAGGEQFF.